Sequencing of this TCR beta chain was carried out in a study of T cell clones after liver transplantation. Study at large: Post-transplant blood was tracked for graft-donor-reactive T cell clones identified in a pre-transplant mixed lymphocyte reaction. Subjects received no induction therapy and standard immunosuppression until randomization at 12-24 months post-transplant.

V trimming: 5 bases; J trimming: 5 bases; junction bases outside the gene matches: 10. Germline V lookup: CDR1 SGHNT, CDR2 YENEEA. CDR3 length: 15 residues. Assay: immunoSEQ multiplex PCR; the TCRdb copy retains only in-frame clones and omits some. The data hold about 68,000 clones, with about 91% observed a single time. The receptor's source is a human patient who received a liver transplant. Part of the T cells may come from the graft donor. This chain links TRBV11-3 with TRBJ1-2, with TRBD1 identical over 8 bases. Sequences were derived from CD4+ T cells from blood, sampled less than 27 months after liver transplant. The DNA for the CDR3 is TGTGCCAGCAGCCAACGAACCACAGGGGGATATGGCTACACCTTC. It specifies CASSQRTTGGYGYTF.